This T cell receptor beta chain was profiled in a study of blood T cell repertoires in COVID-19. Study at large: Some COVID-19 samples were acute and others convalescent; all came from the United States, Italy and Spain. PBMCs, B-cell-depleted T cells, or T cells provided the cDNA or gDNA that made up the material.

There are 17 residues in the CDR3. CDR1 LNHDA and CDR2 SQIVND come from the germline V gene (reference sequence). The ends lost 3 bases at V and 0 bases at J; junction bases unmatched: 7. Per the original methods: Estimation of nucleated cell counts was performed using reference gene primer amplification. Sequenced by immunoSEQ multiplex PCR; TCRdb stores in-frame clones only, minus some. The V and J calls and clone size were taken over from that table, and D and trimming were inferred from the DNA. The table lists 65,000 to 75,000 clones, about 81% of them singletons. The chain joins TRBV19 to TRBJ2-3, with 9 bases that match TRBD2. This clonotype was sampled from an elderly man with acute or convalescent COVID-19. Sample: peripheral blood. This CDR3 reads CASSMGTTSGSTDTQYF. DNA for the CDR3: TGTGCCAGTAGTATGGGGACGACTAGCGGTAGCACAGATACGCAGTATTTT.